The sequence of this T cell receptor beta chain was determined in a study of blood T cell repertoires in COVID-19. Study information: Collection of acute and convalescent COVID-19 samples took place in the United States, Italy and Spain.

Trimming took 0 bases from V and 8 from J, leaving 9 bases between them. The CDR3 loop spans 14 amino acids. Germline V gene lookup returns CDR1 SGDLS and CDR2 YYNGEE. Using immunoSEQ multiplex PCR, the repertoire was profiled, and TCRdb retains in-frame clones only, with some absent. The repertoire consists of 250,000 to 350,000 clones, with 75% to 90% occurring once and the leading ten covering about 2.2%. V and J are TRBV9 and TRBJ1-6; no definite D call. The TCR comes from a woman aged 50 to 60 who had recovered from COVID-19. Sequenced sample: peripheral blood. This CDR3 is CASSVALLDSPLHF. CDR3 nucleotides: TGTGCCAGCAGCGTAGCCTTACTAGATTCACCCCTCCACTTT. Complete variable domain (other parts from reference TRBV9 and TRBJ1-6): DSGVTQTPKHLITATGQRVTLRCSPRSGDLSVYWYQQSLDQGLQFLIQYYNGEERAKGNILERFSAQQFPDLHSELNLSSLELGDSALYFCASSVALLDSPLHFGNGTRLTVT.